These 13 T cell receptor beta chains originate from one sample sequenced in a study of T cell repertoires in aging, cancer and after chemotherapy. A mixed TRB-A/B primer pool amplified rearranged TRB by multiplex touch-down PCR. A single record per CDR3 protein comes from TCRdb applying MiXCR to the multiplex PCR reads. Of more than 6,500 distinct CDR3 sequences in the sample, about 30% are singletons; the top ten hold roughly 65%. TCR beta rearrangements were amplified from peripheral blood genomic DNA. The sequencing sample was made of blood. These TCRs come from a human donor with a blood cancer. The donor label of this sample is uncertain.

This chain links TRBV10-3 with TRBJ1-6; 7 bases fit TRBD1. V dropped 4 bases and J dropped 1; count of bases not matched to a gene: 10. Germline CDR1 ENHRY, CDR2 SYGVKD. The CDR3 extends over 18 amino acids. In DNA form, the CDR3 reads TGTGCCATCAGTGTCACAGGGGCCTTAGGATCCTATAATTCACCCCTCCACTTT. It codes for CAISVTGALGSYNSPLHF.

This chain uses TRBV7-2 with TRBJ1-4; D call uncertain. The CDR3 is 14 residues long. Trimming took 8 bases from V and 2 from J, leaving 12 bases between them. Germline CDR1 SGHTA, CDR2 FQGNSA. The CDR3 DNA follows: TGTGCCAGCCAATCTCGGGCGACTAATGAAAAACTGTTTTTT. Translating gives CASQSRATNEKLFF.

Only a few counts were recorded for this clonotype. The chain has TRBV30 and TRBJ1-4, with TRBD1 identical over 8 bases. The CDR3 extends over 18 amino acids. Germline V lookup: CDR1 GTSNPN, CDR2 SVGIG (reference sequence). J gave up 8 bases and V 4 bases, and 21 bases lay outside the gene matches. This chain's CDR3 is CAWTVLNRGALVGEKLFF. The CDR3, as DNA: TGTGCCTGGACCGTCTTAAACAGGGGGGCCTTAGTGGGGGAAAAACTGTTTTTT.

For the CDR3, the DNA is TGCAGCGTTGGGACAGGCGACTGGGGCATTCAGTACTTC. It is translated as CSVGTGDWGIQYF. The V gene is TRBV29-1, the J gene TRBJ2-4, with TRBD1 matching 7 bases. The CDR3 spans 13 residues. Per the germline V gene, CDR1 is SQVTM and CDR2 is ANQGSEA. Trimming cost V 4 bases and J 9 bases; bases outside gene matches: 9.

The V and J genes are TRBV20-1 and TRBJ2-1; TRBD2 matches 9 bases. Germline V gives CDR1 DFQATT, CDR2 SNEGSKA (reference sequence). The CDR3 totals 16 residues. Trimming cost V 3 bases and J 1 base; bases outside gene matches: 7. The CDR3 DNA follows: TGCAGTGCTAGGGGGTCGGCGGGGGGGTCCTACAATGAGCAGTTCTTC. It is translated as CSARGSAGGSYNEQFF.

This clonotype has a handful of counts. The chain joins TRBV12-3 or TRBV12-4 to TRBJ2-1; D is unclear. Trimming removed 6 bases at V and 7 bases at J, with 10 bases between. This CDR3 has 12 amino acids. CDR3 DNA: TGTGCCAGCAGGGCTAAGGGAAATGAGCAGTTCTTC. Its protein is CASRAKGNEQFF.

This clonotype has more than one count but fewer than ten. This rearrangement joins TRBV12-3 or TRBV12-4 to TRBJ1-4; TRBD1 might be the D (6 bases). CDR3 length: 15 residues. V lost 5 bases and J 2 bases, leaving 12 bases between the germline ends. CDR3 sequence (DNA): TGTGCCAGCAGTGGGCGGGGGGCGACTAATGAAAAACTGTTTTTT. This translates into CASSGRGATNEKLFF.

The chain combines TRBV13 with TRBJ2-2, with D maybe TRBD1 (5 bases). The CDR3 has 13 amino acids. Germline CDR1 PRHDT, CDR2 FYEKMQ (reference sequence). Trimming took off 2 bases at V and 8 bases at J, with 9 bases between the two ends. This CDR3 reads CASSLTRAGELFF. The CDR3 DNA is TGTGCCAGCAGCTTAACCAGGGCTGGGGAGCTGTTTTTT.

The table lists this clonotype with a few counts. CDR3 DNA: TGTGCCAGCAGCGCCGTGGGCGTGAACACTGAAGCTTTCTTT. Amino acids: CASSAVGVNTEAFF. V usage is TRBV5-5 and J usage is TRBJ1-1, with D uncertain. V lost 4 bases to trimming and J lost 0 bases, with 10 bases between them. The CDR3 has 14 residues. Germline V lookup: CDR1 SGHKS, CDR2 YYEKEE (reference sequence).

This clonotype was observed at least ten times. V is TRBV27 and J is TRBJ2-2; TRBD2 matches 12 bases. CDR3 size: 19 residues. Trimming took 2 bases from V and 2 from J; bases not matched to a gene: 9. CDR1 is MNHEY, CDR2 SMNVEV, per germline (reference sequence). The CDR3 region is CASSLRLAGEIRNTGELFF. CDR3 DNA: TGTGCCAGCAGTTTAAGACTAGCGGGGGAGATCCGAAACACCGGGGAGCTGTTTTTT.

The chain recombines TRBV6-5 with TRBJ1-4, with D possibly matching TRBD1 (6 bases). V lost 10 bases to trimming and J lost 5 bases, with 26 bases between them. Germline V CDR1 and CDR2: MNHEY, SVGAGI. The CDR3 spans 17 residues. CDR3 sequence: CATRGGLGWTVNEKLFF. The CDR3 DNA follows: TGTGCCACCAGAGGGGGGTTGGGATGGACAGTGAATGAAAAACTGTTTTTT.

V usage is TRBV6-1 and J usage is TRBJ1-2; no clear D. Trimming removed 5 bases at V and 5 bases at J, with 12 bases between. The germline V gene has CDR1 MNHNS and CDR2 SASEGT. This CDR3 spans 13 amino acids. The CDR3 nucleotides are TGTGCCAGCAGTAGCACCCAGGCATATGGCTACACCTTC. Translation gives CASSSTQAYGYTF.

The chain links TRBV27 to TRBJ1-2, with TRBD1 matching 7 bases. The junction had 11 bases not matched to a gene; V was cut back by 6 bases and J by 7 bases. Per germline, CDR1 MNHEY and CDR2 SMNVEV (reference sequence). This CDR3 is 14 amino acids long. The CDR3 DNA follows: TGTGCCAGCAGCTCAGGGGGTATATGGTCTGGCTACACCTTC. It codes for CASSSGGIWSGYTF.